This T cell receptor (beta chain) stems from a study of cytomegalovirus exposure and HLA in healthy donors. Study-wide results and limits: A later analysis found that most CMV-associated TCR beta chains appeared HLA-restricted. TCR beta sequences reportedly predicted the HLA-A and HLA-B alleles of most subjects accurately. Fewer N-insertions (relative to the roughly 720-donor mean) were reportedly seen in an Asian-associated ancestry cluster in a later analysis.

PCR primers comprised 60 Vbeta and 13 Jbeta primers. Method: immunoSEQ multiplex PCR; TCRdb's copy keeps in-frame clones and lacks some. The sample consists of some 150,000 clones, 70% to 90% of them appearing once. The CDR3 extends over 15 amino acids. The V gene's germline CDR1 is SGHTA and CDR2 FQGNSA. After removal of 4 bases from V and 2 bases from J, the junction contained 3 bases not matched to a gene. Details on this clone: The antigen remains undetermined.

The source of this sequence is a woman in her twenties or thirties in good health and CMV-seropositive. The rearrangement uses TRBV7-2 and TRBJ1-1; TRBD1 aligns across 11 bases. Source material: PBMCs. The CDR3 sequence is CASSSGQGGNTEAFF. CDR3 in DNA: TGTGCCAGCAGCTCGGGACAGGGGGGAAACACTGAAGCTTTCTTT.